The T cell receptor beta chain under discussion was sequenced for a study of shared clonotypes between healthy human individuals (dated by TCRdb to the early 2020s). At the level of the whole study: The cohort comprised a couple of women and a few men aged 18 to 49 years. For each donor, CD4 naive and CD4 memory were each given three plates, CD8 naive was given two plates, and CD8 memory was given one plate. Libraries were prepared and TCR repertoires were sequenced by different laboratories using diverse techniques, in order to increase sequencing depth and limit assay-specific biases. Per donor, leukapheresis produced somewhere between about 0.94 and 9 billion PBMCs. To estimate repertoire size and how much clonotype sharing occurs between individuals, the study deeply sequenced the blood TCR repertoires of 5 or 6 healthy adults.

Using the deep immunoSEQ assay, multiplex PCR amplified TCR CDR3 regions from genomic DNA. Genomic DNA extracted from each cell subset was distributed evenly over all wells of several immunoSEQ 96-well plates, and each plate served as one replicate. Each replicate PCR for sorted subsets received approximately 220 ng genomic DNA, equal to about 30,000 T cell genomes. Purified libraries were measured with a Qubit 3.0 fluorometer, size-checked on a Bioanalyzer 2100, and measured again with the KAPA Library Quantification kit. Every immunoSEQ 96-well plate was sequenced on a dedicated single-read 150-cycle Illumina NextSeq 550 flow cell. The original pipeline was this. The immunoSEQ output contained only junctional sequences without quality scores, so filtering could not match that applied to full-length reads. Sequences were annotated with PyIR, a Python wrapper for IgBLAST v1.9, using IMGT germline references to assign V/J genes and CDR3. Reads were filtered out if the reads had weak V/J assignments (E-value above 1e-6), no CDR3, stop codons, out-of-frame junctions, or ambiguous translated residues. A V3J clonotype was defined by an identical inferred V gene, J gene, and CDR3 amino acid sequence. Percentage overlap between repertoires was calculated by dividing the number of shared unique clonotypes by the size of the smaller repertoire. RTK rarefaction, the Chao1 estimator, and Recon v2.1 estimates of unobserved clonotypes were used to assess repertoire richness. Generation probabilities were computed with OLGA for all TCRbeta clonotypes obtained by the gDNA method from several donors. TCRdb holds this immuneACCESS table with in-frame rearrangements only. Some clones are missing; in checked studies, unresolved V genes explain under half, and the rest has no known cause. The DNA gave D and trimming, while V, J and clone size come from that table. Within this sample are about a million clones, with 70% to 80% of them counted one time only. The ten largest account for over 0.8% of the sample.

Spanning cysteine to phenylalanine, the CDR3 consists of 17 amino acids. Here the CDR3 DNA is all that survives: 51 bases in frame from base 1. CDR1 and CDR2 are drawn from the germline V gene: SGHTA, FQGNSA. Between the V and J ends, shortened by 2 bases and 0 bases respectively, the junction contains 14 bases. Worth noting for this clone: Its antigen remains undetermined. Base qualities are missing; no much larger clone stands one base away.

What the authors observed across the whole study: Naive subsets generally had larger estimated clonotype richness than memory subsets. Only blood was sampled, and tissue TCR repertoires likely differ from those in blood. The small number of donors limited the genetic and exposure-history diversity represented. Sharing across several donors was observed for roughly 5% of naive CD4, 3.5% of naive CD8, over 2% of memory CD4, and over 0.3% of memory CD8 clonotypes. Pairwise subsampling led to the expectation that sequencing depth would affect the degree of clonotype sharing among donors. Rarefaction of sorted-subset datasets indicated incomplete sequencing despite the large sequencing depth. Compared with non-shared clonotypes, the clonotypes found in all four sorted-subset donors had higher generation probabilities.

The donors were healthy, HIV-negative adults who had no recently reported acute infections or vaccinations. Only Caucasian adults living in Nashville, Tennessee, USA were represented among the donors. Magnetic negative selection was used to enrich CD4+ T cells, after which naive cells were positively selected on CD45RA and the negative fraction became the memory subset. Blood was collected by leukapheresis, and PBMCs were isolated by Ficoll-Histopaque density gradient centrifugation and then cryopreserved in liquid nitrogen vapor phase. Analytical flow cytometry was used to check the purity and quantity of each magnetically sorted T cell population. Genomic DNA was isolated from every sorted fraction and measured by UV absorbance on a Nanodrop 2000c.

This sequence was found in a young man in good health. Some clones in this sample may be carry-over from other donors' samples. What was sequenced was memory CD4+ T cells from PBMCs. Sample cell subset or site, as interpreted from the label and publication: CD45RA-negative fraction. This chain is built from TRBV7-2 and TRBJ1-3; no D gene can be assigned with confidence. The CDR3 here reads CASSLSAVQYSGNTIYF. The bases are TGTGCCAGCAGCTTATCAGCCGTCCAGTACTCTGGAAACACCATATATTTT.